This TCR beta chain originates from a study of T cell responses to AZD1222 COVID-19 vaccine. The study, taken as a whole, reports: Baseline serology detected seropositivity in only six or seven AZD1222 recipients. The study sampled repertoires only after the peak T cell response. The study found vaccine-associated CD4 TCRs spanning spike, dominant at 160-218 and 743-854.

In regard to this clone: The target antigen is unknown.

The repertoire was sequenced with immunoSEQ multiplex PCR; TCRdb's copy has only in-frame clones and lacks some. Here the sample spans about 110,000 clones, around nine tenths being singletons. Germline V gives CDR1 SQVTM, CDR2 ANQGSEA. The CDR3 has 14 amino acids. The V gene end was trimmed by 8 bases and the J gene end by 4 bases; junction bases not matched to a gene: 11. Sample: peripheral blood, taken 28 days after the second AZD1222 dose. The chain joins TRBV29-1 to TRBJ2-3; TRBD1 agrees at 8 bases. The receptor comes from an adult who received the AZD1222 COVID-19 vaccine. CDR3 loop: CSSVKNRGADTQYF. CDR3 DNA sequence: TGCAGCAGCGTGAAGAACAGGGGGGCAGATACGCAGTATTTT.